The entry below gives a single T cell receptor (beta chain) sequence along with its context. Trimming removed 0 bases from V and 0 bases from J, with 11 bases in between. This CDR3 has 16 residues. The V gene's germline CDR1 is MNHEY and CDR2 SVGAGI. Clones were sequenced by immunoSEQ multiplex PCR, and TCRdb holds only the in-frame ones, with some missing. The sample shows fewer than 40,000 clones, under 90% of them seen only once. Sampling of blood occurred at baseline, cycle 4 day 1, and cycle 7 day 1. This specimen comes from a study of OX40 agonist ivuxolimab in advanced cancers. The chain uses TRBV6-5 and TRBJ1-1; a weak D match, TRBD1 (5 bases). Specimen: CD4+ or CD8+ T cells sorted from blood, collected in a trial of the OX40 agonist ivuxolimab. The source of this sequence is an adult with an advanced solid tumor such as melanoma, head and neck, liver or kidney cancer. CDR3 nucleotide sequence: TGTGCCAGCAGTTACTCGAAAGGGGCCGTGAACACTGAAGCTTTCTTT. The encoded protein is CASSYSKGAVNTEAFF.